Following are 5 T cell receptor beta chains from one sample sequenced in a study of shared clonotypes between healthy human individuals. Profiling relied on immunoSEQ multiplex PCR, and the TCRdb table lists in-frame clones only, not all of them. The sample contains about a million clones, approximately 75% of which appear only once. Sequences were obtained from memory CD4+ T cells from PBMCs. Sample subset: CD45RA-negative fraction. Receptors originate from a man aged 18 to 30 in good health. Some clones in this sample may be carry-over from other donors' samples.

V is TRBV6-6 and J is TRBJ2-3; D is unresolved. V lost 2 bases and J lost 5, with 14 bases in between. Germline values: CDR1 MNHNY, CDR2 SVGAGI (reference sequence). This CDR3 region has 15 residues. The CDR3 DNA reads TGTGCCAGCAGTTACGAGCGAGTTAACCGAGATACGCAGTATTTT. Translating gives CASSYERVNRDTQYF.

The CDR3 here is CASSLRTGNEQFF. CDR3 nucleotide sequence: TGTGCCAGTAGTTTGCGGACAGGGAATGAGCAGTTCTTC. The chain joins TRBV19 to TRBJ2-1; TRBD1 matches at 8 bases. This CDR3 has 13 residues. V shed 5 bases and J 7 bases; nucleotides not matched to a gene: 4. The germline V gene has CDR1 LNHDA and CDR2 SQIVND (reference sequence).

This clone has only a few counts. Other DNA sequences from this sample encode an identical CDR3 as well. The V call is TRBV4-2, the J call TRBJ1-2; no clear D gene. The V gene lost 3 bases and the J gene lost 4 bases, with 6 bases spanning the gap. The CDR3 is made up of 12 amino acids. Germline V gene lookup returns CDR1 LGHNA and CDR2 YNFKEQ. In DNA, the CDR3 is TGTGCCAGCAGCCAGAGAGGCTATGGCTACACCTTC. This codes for CASSQRGYGYTF.

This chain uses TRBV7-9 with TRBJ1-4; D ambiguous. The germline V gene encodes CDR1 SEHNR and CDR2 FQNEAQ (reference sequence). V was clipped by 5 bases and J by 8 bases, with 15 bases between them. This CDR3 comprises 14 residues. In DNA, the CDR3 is TGTGCCAGCAGCCTCGACGCCCTAGCAGAAAAACTGTTTTTT. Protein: CASSLDALAEKLFF.

CDR3 sequence (DNA): TGTGCCAGCAGCCAGGGACAGGGGGCAAATGAAGCTTTCTTT. Its protein is CASSQGQGANEAFF. The chain combines TRBV4-2 with TRBJ1-1; TRBD1 matches at 12 bases. Germline values: CDR1 LGHNA, CDR2 YNFKEQ. V was clipped by 3 bases and J by 7 bases; unmatched bases: 3. The CDR3 totals 14 residues.